A selection of T cell receptor beta chains follows, all from one sample in a study of siplizumab effects on memory and regulatory T cells. The method was immunoSEQ multiplex PCR; TCRdb's version includes in-frame clones alone and lacks a portion of them. The profile shows roughly 60,000 clones, just over 90% of them singletons. The sequenced sample was CD8+ T cells sorted from blood. The receptors were sampled from a human donor in good health. CDR3s include the opening cysteine and the closing phenylalanine or tryptophan. Each record gives: clone size, V gene, D gene, J gene, CDR3 DNA, CDR3 protein. A D gene is named only where the DNA matches it firmly. Clone size is given for some rows only: seen once, a few or many times, or a class if the clone is expanded.

NA,TRBV29-1,TRBD1,TRBJ1-5,TGCAGCGTGGGGGGACAGGGAAATCAGCCCCAGCATTTT,CSVGGQGNQPQHF
NA,TRBV30,NA,TRBJ2-7,TGTGCCTGGATCAAGGTGGGCCTAGGCTCCAACGAGCAGTACTTC,CAWIKVGLGSNEQYF
NA,TRBV20-1,NA,TRBJ1-1,TGCAGTGCTAACGGGGGAGCTGAAGCTTTCTTT,CSANGGAEAFF
NA,TRBV7-3,TRBD2,TRBJ2-7,TGTGCCAGCAGCTTAGGACTAGCGCCCTACGAGCAGTACTTC,CASSLGLAPYEQYF
NA,TRBV10-2,NA,TRBJ2-1,TGCGCCAGCAGTAGTAGCGGCAGCTCCTACAATGAGCAGTTCTTC,CASSSSGSSYNEQFF
NA,TRBV15,NA,TRBJ1-5,TGTGCCACCTCAGGGGTCAATCAGCCCCAGCATTTT,CATSGVNQPQHF
NA,TRBV6-5,NA,TRBJ2-6,TGTGCCAGCAAGGCTGGGGCCAACGTCCTGACTTTC,CASKAGANVLTF
NA,TRBV7-8,NA,TRBJ1-2,TGTGCCAGCAGCCACTCGGACGACCACTATGGCTACACCTTC,CASSHSDDHYGYTF
once,TRBV6-5,NA,TRBJ2-1,TGTGCCAGCAGTTCAGGCGTCCTCTTTGAGCAGTTCTTC,CASSSGVLFEQFF
once,TRBV9,TRBD2,TRBJ2-3,TGTGCCAGCAGCGTAAGTCGACTAGCGGGAGCAGATACGCAGTATTTT,CASSVSRLAGADTQYF